This is a list of T cell receptor beta chains from one sample in a study of blood T cell repertoires in COVID-19. Profiled with immunoSEQ multiplex PCR; TCRdb holds only in-frame clones, not every one. This repertoire shows approximately 480,000 clones, around 90% found once; its top ten account for around 0.7%. Sequencing was done on a sample of PBMCs or T cells enriched from blood (not recorded which). Receptors originate from a woman younger than 35 who had recovered from COVID-19. CDR3s include the opening cysteine and the closing phenylalanine or tryptophan. D genes are given only for firm matches. Size is stated for part of the rows, as once, few or many counts, or as a class when the clone is expanded.

>-|-|TRBJ1-1|TRBV12-3/TRBV12-4
CASSLRRDGEAFF
TGTGCCAGCAGTTTGAGGAGGGACGGTGAAGCTTTCTTT
>TRBD1|-|TRBJ2-7|TRBV27
CASGKGGAYEQYF
TGTGCCAGCGGGAAAGGGGGCGCCTACGAGCAGTACTTC
>-|-|TRBJ2-7|TRBV30
CAWSVPSRGKNEQYF
TGTGCCTGGAGTGTACCATCAAGGGGGAAAAACGAGCAGTACTTC
>-|-|TRBJ1-2|TRBV9
CASGERFGYTF
TGTGCCAGCGGGGAGCGTTTTGGCTACACCTTC
>TRBD1|-|TRBJ1-1|TRBV5-6
CASSHQKQGHTEAFF
TGTGCCAGCAGCCACCAGAAACAGGGGCACACTGAAGCTTTCTTT
>TRBD1|-|TRBJ1-1|TRBV5-1
CASSLNPAGGSNTEAFF
TGCGCCAGCAGCTTGAACCCGGCAGGGGGGTCGAACACTGAAGCTTTCTTT
>-|-|TRBJ2-5|TRBV9
CASSVGIQVRETQYF
TGTGCCAGCAGCGTAGGGATACAGGTCAGGGAGACCCAGTACTTC
>TRBD1|-|TRBJ1-3|TRBV28
CASISSTGFSGNTIYF
TGTGCCAGCATTTCCTCGACAGGGTTCTCTGGAAACACCATATATTTT
>-|once|TRBJ2-7|TRBV6-6
CATRRGLDYEQYF
TGTGCCACCCGACGAGGCCTCGACTACGAGCAGTACTTC
>-|once|TRBJ1-2|TRBV30
CAWSVREGGYTF
TGTGCCTGGAGTGTACGGGAGGGAGGCTACACCTTC
>-|-|TRBJ2-5|TRBV19
CASSMVLRGNQETQYF
TGTGCCAGTAGTATGGTGTTACGGGGAAACCAAGAGACCCAGTACTTC
>TRBD2|-|TRBJ2-7|TRBV6-5
CASSLAGGRLYEQYF
TGTGCCAGCAGCCTAGCGGGGGGGAGATTATACGAGCAGTACTTC
>-|-|TRBJ1-2|TRBV4-2
CASSQDTREEYGYTF
TGTGCCAGCAGCCAAGATACGAGAGAGGAGTATGGCTACACCTTC
>TRBD2|-|TRBJ2-5|TRBV7-9
CASSYLERGEETQYF
TGTGCCAGCAGCTACCTCGAGCGGGGGGAAGAGACCCAGTACTTC
>-|-|TRBJ1-5|TRBV2
CASRGAGGTLGNQPQHF
TGTGCCAGCAGGGGGGCCGGGGGGACGCTTGGGAATCAGCCCCAGCATTTT
>-|-|TRBJ2-3|TRBV29-1
CSVVAGATNTQYF
TGCAGCGTTGTGGCAGGGGCTACCAATACGCAGTATTTT
>-|-|TRBJ2-3|TRBV15
CATSRWGGGDTQYF
TGTGCCACCAGCAGATGGGGTGGAGGAGATACGCAGTATTTT
>-|-|TRBJ1-5|TRBV7-9
CASSLFDQPQHF
TGTGCCAGCAGCTTATTCGATCAGCCCCAGCATTTT
>TRBD2|many|TRBJ2-1|TRBV2
CASRVTSDTEQFF
TGTGCCAGCAGAGTAACTAGCGACACTGAGCAGTTCTTC
>-|-|TRBJ2-3|TRBV6-2/TRBV6-3
CASSRTRESDTQYF
TGTGCCAGCAGTCGGACCCGGGAGTCAGATACGCAGTATTTT
>-|few|TRBJ2-2|TRBV11-3
CASSQTGTMNTGELFF
TGTGCCAGCAGCCAAACTGGGACAATGAACACCGGGGAGCTGTTTTTT
>TRBD1|-|TRBJ1-2|TRBV2
CASSGIGGTGSQWDYGYTF
TGTGCCAGCAGTGGTATAGGGGGGACAGGGAGTCAGTGGGACTATGGCTACACCTTC
>TRBD1|-|TRBJ2-7|TRBV7-2
CASSPWTGIYEQYF
TGTGCCAGCAGTCCCTGGACAGGAATCTACGAGCAGTACTTC
>-|-|TRBJ2-2|TRBV14
CASSQDRAGELFF
TGTGCCAGCAGCCAAGATAGAGCCGGGGAGCTGTTTTTT
>-|-|TRBJ1-5|TRBV7-2
CASSPAAGINQPQHF
TGTGCCAGCAGCCCCGCCGCAGGCATCAATCAGCCCCAGCATTTT
>-|-|TRBJ2-7|TRBV7-9
CASSLEGGLNEQYF
TGTGCCAGCAGCTTAGAGGGGGGGCTGAACGAGCAGTACTTC
>-|-|TRBJ1-3|TRBV9
CASSVTGTSGNTIYF
TGTGCCAGCAGCGTCACAGGTACCTCTGGAAACACCATATATTTT
>TRBD1|-|TRBJ2-2|TRBV6-6
CASSQPDRGLGGELFF
TGTGCCAGCAGTCAGCCTGACAGGGGGCTGGGCGGGGAGCTGTTTTTT
>-|few|TRBJ2-5|TRBV6-5
CASYRDQETQYF
TGTGCCAGCTACCGGGACCAAGAGACCCAGTACTTC
>TRBD1|-|TRBJ1-5|TRBV30
CAWSLRGLYNQPQHF
TGTGCCTGGAGTCTCAGGGGGCTGTACAATCAGCCCCAGCATTTT
>TRBD1|-|TRBJ1-4|TRBV30
CAWSDNRGLEKLFF
TGTGCCTGGAGTGACAACAGGGGGCTTGAAAAACTGTTTTTT
>TRBD1|-|TRBJ1-5|TRBV10-3
CAIQGTSNQPQHF
TGTGCCATACAGGGGACTTCCAATCAGCCCCAGCATTTT
>TRBD2|-|TRBJ2-5|TRBV9
CASSVGGRPETQYF
TGTGCCAGCAGCGTGGGAGGGAGGCCGGAGACCCAGTACTTC
>-|once|TRBJ1-5|TRBV18
CASHQEATWQPQHF
TGTGCCAGCCATCAGGAGGCGACGTGGCAGCCCCAGCATTTT
>TRBD1|once|TRBJ1-6|TRBV7-2
CASSTYPTGGNSPLHF
TGTGCCAGCAGCACCTACCCGACAGGGGGTAATTCACCCCTCCACTTT
>TRBD1|-|TRBJ1-4|TRBV24-1
CATRYGDRAKEKLFF
TGTGCCACCAGGTATGGAGACAGGGCTAAGGAAAAACTGTTTTTT
>TRBD2|-|TRBJ2-3|TRBV2
CASSESRGYTTDTQYF
TGTGCCAGCAGTGAATCGCGGGGGTACACCACAGATACGCAGTATTTT
>TRBD2|-|TRBJ2-1|TRBV30
CAWSVGRGVSYNEQFF
TGTGCCTGGAGTGTGGGTCGGGGGGTGTCCTACAATGAGCAGTTCTTC
>-|-|TRBJ2-2|TRBV27
CASSLGRLTELFF
TGTGCCAGCAGTTTGGGCCGCCTTACGGAGCTGTTTTTT
>TRBD1|-|TRBJ2-7|TRBV7-9
CASSFGTGGLGEQYF
TGTGCCAGCAGCTTCGGGACAGGGGGCTTAGGGGAGCAGTACTTC
>TRBD1|-|TRBJ1-2|TRBV5-1
CASSGTDRRDGYTF
TGCGCCAGCAGCGGAACGGACAGGAGAGATGGCTACACCTTC
>TRBD1|-|TRBJ2-7|TRBV12-5
CASGLIRGRLTYEQYF
TGTGCTAGTGGTTTGATCAGGGGGCGCCTAACCTACGAGCAGTACTTC
>TRBD2|-|TRBJ2-1|TRBV30
CAWHSGGLYNEQFF
TGTGCCTGGCATAGCGGGGGGCTCTACAATGAGCAGTTCTTC
>-|-|TRBJ1-4|TRBV7-9
CASSLGLAEKLFF
TGTGCCAGCAGCTTAGGGCTAGCTGAAAAACTGTTTTTT
>-|-|TRBJ2-3|TRBV30
CAWSAHTQDTQYF
TGTGCCTGGAGTGCGCACACACAAGATACGCAGTATTTT
>TRBD2|-|TRBJ2-3|TRBV3-1/TRBV3-2
CASSHVRGGLADTQYF
TGTGCCAGCAGCCACGTGCGGGGGGGTCTTGCAGATACGCAGTATTTT
>TRBD1|-|TRBJ1-2|TRBV4-1
CASSQGGTGPAPGYTF
TGCGCCAGCAGCCAAGGGGGGACAGGGCCCGCTCCGGGCTACACCTTC
>TRBD1|-|TRBJ2-7|TRBV30
CACSTGALTYEQYF
TGTGCCTGTTCCACAGGGGCCCTAACCTACGAGCAGTACTTC
>-|-|TRBJ1-1|TRBV9
CASSARNTEAFF
TGTGCCAGCAGTGCCAGGAACACTGAAGCTTTCTTT
>-|-|TRBJ2-3|TRBV3-1/TRBV3-2
CASGRGSGDTQYF
TGTGCCAGTGGGAGAGGGTCGGGCGATACGCAGTATTTT
>-|-|TRBJ2-7|TRBV2
CASSEEGEPGQKQYF
TGTGCCAGCAGTGAAGAGGGGGAACCGGGACAAAAGCAGTACTTC